Shown below are 2 T cell receptor beta chains from a single sample sequenced in a study of T-cell memory formation after mild COVID-19. From the 5' RACE reads, TCRdb called clonotypes with MiXCR, one entry per CDR3 protein. This repertoire shows 200,000 to 250,000 distinct CDR3 sequences, 9.5% found once; its top ten account for 3% to 4%. Sequenced material: PBMCs or a T cell subset sorted from them (not recorded which). These receptors were taken from a young man who had mild COVID-19 (a few samples of this study predate the infection). Cell type and time point are not known.

This clonotype was counted only a few times. The chain employs TRBV29-1 and TRBJ1-3; D remains unclear. This CDR3 has 11 residues. Trimming cost V 4 bases and J 3 bases, with 4 bases left between them. CDR1 and CDR2 (germline): SQVTM, ANQGSEA. The CDR3 DNA reads as TGCAGCGTTGGGCGTGGAAACACCATATATTTT. It specifies CSVGRGNTIYF.

The chain joins TRBV12-2 to TRBJ1-5. TRBV12-2 is listed as a pseudogene. There are 14 residues in the CDR3. This CDR3 is CASRLGTPGQPQHF. DNA of the CDR3: TGTGCAAGTCGCCTGGGGACTCCGGGGCAGCCCCAGCATTTT.